This T cell receptor (beta chain) was recovered during a study of T cell changes during pregnancy in multiple sclerosis. Clones were read by immunoSEQ multiplex PCR, and TCRdb kept only the in-frame ones, dropping some. The sample gives some 60,000 clones, about 92% of which show up once; more than 1.5% is in the top ten. Trimming removed 0 bases at V and 0 bases at J, with 14 bases between. In germline, CDR1 is MGHRA, CDR2 YSYEKL. This CDR3 has 17 residues. The receptor was isolated from a female donor with multiple sclerosis, enrolled in a pregnancy study. This chain links TRBV4-1 with TRBJ1-2, with D possibly TRBD1 on 6 matching bases. The source was peripheral blood, collected after pregnancy. The DNA for the CDR3 is TGCGCCAGCAGCCAAGATCTTGGGGGGGCGGCTAACTATGGCTACACCTTC. Amino acids: CASSQDLGGAANYGYTF.